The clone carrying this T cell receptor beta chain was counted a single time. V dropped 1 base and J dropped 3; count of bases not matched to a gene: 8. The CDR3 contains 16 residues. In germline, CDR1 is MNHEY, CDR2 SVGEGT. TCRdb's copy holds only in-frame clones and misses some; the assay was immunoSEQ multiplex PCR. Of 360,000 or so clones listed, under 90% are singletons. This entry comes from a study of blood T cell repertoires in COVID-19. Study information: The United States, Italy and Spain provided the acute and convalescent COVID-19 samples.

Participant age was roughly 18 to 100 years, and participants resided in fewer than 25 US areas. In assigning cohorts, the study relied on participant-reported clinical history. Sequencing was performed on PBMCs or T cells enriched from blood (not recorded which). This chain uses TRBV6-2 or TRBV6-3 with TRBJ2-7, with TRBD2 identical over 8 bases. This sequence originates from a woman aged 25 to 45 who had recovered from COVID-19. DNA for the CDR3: TGTGCCAGCAGTTACTTACAGTTTAGCGGGAACTACGAGCAGTACTTC. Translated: CASSYLQFSGNYEQYF.